This T cell receptor (beta chain) derives from a study of T cells after yellow fever vaccination. General study findings and limits: Secondary responses were weaker yet peaked faster, day 5 versus 15.

This clonotype has a handful of counts. Its antigen remains unidentified. A single record per CDR3 protein comes from TCRdb applying MiXCR to the 5' RACE reads. The table has about 340,000 distinct CDR3 sequences, more than 8.5% seen once. The CDR3 covers 15 residues. J lost 5 bases, V lost 4 bases, and 7 bases had no gene match. Germline assignment: CDR1 MGHRA and CDR2 YSYEKL. The sample was PBMCs, taken on the day of the first yellow fever vaccination. The V and J genes are TRBV4-1 and TRBJ2-5; 10 nucleotides align to TRBD1. This clonotype was sampled from a man younger than 35 who received the YFV17D yellow fever vaccine. The CDR3 DNA reads as TGCGCCAGCAGCCCGGGGACAGGGGAAAAGGAGACCCAGTACTTC. Its translation is CASSPGTGEKETQYF.